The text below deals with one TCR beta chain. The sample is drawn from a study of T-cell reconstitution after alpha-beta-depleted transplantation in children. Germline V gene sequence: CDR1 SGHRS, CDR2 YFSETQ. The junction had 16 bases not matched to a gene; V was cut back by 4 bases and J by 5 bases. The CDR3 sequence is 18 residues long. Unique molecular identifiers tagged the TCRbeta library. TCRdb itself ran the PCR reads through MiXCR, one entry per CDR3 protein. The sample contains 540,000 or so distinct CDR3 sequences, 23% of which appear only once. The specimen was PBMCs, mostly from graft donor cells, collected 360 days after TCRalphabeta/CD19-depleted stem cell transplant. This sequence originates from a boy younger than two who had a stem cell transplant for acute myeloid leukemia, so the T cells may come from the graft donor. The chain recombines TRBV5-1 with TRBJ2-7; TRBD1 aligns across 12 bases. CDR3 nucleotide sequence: TGCGCCAGCAGCCGATCCGGGACAGGGGGCGCATGGTCCGACGAGCAGTACTTC. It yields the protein CASSRSGTGGAWSDEQYF.